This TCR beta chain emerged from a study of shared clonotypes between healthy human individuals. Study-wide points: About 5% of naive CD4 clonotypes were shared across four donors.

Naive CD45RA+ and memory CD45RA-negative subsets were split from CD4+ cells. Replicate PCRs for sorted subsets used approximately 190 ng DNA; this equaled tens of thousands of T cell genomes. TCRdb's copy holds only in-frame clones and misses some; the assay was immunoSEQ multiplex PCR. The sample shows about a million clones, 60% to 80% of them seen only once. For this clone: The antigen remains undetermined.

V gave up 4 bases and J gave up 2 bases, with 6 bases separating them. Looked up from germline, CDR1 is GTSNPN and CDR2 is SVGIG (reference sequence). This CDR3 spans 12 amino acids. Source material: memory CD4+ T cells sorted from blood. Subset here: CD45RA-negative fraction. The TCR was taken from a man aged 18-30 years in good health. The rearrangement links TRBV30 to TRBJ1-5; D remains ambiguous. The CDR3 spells CAWTKGNQPQHF. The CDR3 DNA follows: TGTGCCTGGACGAAGGGCAATCAGCCCCAGCATTTT.